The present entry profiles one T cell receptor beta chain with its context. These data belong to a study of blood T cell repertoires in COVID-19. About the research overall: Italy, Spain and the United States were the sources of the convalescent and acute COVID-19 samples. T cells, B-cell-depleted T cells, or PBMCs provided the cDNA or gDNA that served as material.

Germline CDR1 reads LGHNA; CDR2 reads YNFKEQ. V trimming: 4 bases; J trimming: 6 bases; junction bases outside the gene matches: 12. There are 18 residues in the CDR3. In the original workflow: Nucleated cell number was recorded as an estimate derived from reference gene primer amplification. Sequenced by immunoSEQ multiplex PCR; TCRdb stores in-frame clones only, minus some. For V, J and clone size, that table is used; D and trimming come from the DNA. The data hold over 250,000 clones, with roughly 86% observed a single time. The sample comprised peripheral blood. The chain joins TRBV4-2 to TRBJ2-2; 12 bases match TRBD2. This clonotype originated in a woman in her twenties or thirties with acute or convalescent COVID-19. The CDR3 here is CASSPNAPTSGSPGELFF. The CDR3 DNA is TGTGCCAGCAGCCCGAACGCGCCGACTAGCGGGAGTCCCGGGGAGCTGTTTTTT.